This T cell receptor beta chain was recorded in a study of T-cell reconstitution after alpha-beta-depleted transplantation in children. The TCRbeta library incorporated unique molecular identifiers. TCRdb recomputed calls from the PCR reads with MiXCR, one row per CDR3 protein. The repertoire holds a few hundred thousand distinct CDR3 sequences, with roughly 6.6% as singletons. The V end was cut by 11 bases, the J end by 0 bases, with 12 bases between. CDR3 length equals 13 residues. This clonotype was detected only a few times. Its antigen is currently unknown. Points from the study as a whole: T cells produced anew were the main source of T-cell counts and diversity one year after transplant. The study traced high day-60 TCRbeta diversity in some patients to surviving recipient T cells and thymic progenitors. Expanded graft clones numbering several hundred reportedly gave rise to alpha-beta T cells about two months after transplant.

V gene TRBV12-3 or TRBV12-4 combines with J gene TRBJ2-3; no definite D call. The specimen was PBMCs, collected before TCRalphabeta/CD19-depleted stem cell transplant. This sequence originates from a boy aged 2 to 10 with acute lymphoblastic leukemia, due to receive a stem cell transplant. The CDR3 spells CACGPYSTDTQYF. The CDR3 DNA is TGTGCCTGCGGACCCTATAGCACAGATACGCAGTATTTT.